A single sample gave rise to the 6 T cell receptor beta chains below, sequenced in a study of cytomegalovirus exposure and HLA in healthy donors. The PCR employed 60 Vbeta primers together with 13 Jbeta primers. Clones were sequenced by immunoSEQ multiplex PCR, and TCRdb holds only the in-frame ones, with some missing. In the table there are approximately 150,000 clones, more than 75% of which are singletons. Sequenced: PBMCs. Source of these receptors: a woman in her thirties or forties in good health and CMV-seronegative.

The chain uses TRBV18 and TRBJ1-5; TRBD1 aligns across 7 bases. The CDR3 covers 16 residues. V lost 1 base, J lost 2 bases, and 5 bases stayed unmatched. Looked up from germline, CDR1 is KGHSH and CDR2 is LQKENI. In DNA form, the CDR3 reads TGTGCCAGCTCACCACAGGGGGCTCTAGGCAATCAGCCCCAGCATTTT. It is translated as CASSPQGALGNQPQHF.

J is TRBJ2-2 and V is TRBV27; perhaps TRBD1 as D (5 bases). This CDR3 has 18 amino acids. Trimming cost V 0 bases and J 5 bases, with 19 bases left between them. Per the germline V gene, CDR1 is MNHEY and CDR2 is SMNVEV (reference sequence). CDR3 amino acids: CASSLSILQGRRTGELFF. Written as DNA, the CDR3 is TGTGCCAGCAGTTTATCGATCTTGCAGGGAAGGCGAACCGGGGAGCTGTTTTTT.

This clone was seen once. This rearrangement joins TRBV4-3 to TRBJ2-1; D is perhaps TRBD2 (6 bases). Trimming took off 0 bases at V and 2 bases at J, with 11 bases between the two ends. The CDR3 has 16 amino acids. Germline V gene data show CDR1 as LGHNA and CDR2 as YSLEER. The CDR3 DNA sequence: TGCGCCAGCAGCCAAGAGGCGGGAAGGACCTACAATGAGCAGTTCTTC. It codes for CASSQEAGRTYNEQFF.

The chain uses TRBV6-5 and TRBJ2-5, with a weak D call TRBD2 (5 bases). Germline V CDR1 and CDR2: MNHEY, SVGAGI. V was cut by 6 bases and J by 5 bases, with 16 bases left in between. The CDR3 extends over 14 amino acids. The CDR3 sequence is CASSPAKRVETQYF. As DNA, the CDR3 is TGTGCCAGCAGCCCCGCTAAGAGGGTTGAGACCCAGTACTTC.

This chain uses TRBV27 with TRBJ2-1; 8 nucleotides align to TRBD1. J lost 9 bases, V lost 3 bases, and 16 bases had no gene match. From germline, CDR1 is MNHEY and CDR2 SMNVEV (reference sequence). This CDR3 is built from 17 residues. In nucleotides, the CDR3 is TGTGCCAGCAGTTTTCGAGGGGCGGGGACAGGTGTGGGTGAGCAGTTCTTC. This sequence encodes CASSFRGAGTGVGEQFF.

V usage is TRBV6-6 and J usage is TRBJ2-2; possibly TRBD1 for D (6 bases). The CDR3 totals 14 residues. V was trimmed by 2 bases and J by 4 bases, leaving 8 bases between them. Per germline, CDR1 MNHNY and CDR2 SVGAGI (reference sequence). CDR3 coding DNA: TGTGCCAGCAGTTACGGGACACTCACCGGGGAGCTGTTTTTT. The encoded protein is CASSYGTLTGELFF.